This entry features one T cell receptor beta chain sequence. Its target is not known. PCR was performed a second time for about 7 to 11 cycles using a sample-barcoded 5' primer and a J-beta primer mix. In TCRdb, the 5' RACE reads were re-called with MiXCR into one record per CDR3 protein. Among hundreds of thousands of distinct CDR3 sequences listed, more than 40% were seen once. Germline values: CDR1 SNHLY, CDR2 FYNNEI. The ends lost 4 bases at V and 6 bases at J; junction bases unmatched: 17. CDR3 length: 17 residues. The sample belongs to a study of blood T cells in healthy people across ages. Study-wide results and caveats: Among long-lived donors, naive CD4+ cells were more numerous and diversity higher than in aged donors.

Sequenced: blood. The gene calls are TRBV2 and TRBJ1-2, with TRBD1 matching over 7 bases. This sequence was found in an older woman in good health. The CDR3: CASSGGGRETTGNGYTF. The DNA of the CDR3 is TGTGCCAGCAGTGGGGGTGGGAGAGAAACGACAGGGAATGGCTACACCTTC.